These T cell receptor beta chains were read from a single sample in a study of blood T cell repertoires in COVID-19. The data were produced by immunoSEQ multiplex PCR, yet TCRdb's version contains in-frame clones alone and is incomplete. The table lists fewer than 400,000 clones, over 75% of them singletons. The sequenced material came from PBMCs or T cells enriched from blood (not recorded which). Receptor source: a man aged 30 to 45 who had recovered from COVID-19. The conserved cysteine and the conserved F or W are not part of the CDR3 here. Clone size, where shown, is once, few, many, or a class for clones that have expanded.

size | J | V | CDR3
NA | TRBJ2-3 | TRBV29-1 | SVEDGGGGDRQY
once | TRBJ2-3 | TRBV2 | ASIVWRNTDTQY
NA | TRBJ2-1 | TRBV2 | ASRGTSGGYNEQF
NA | TRBJ2-3 | TRBV28 | ASSFRQGTDTQY
NA | TRBJ2-7 | TRBV6-1 | ASSEPALAGGREQY
once | TRBJ1-6 | TRBV14 | ASSQLSGGSPLH
NA | TRBJ2-7 | TRBV5-1 | ASSLAAWGVEQY
once | TRBJ2-1 | TRBV6-1 | ASSEISGRYNEQF
NA | TRBJ1-6 | TRBV14 | ASSQGQGVSPLH
NA | TRBJ1-1 | TRBV6-5 | ASSYDRMATEAF
NA | TRBJ1-3 | TRBV5-1 | ASSLAVGNTIY
NA | TRBJ2-1 | TRBV5-8 | ATGRRVFLNEQF
once | TRBJ2-1 | TRBV11-2 | ASSYEVRDEQF
NA | TRBJ2-7 | TRBV3-1/TRBV3-2 | ASSLQGQGSSYEQY
NA | TRBJ1-1 | TRBV21-1 | ASSKDRGTEAF
NA | TRBJ1-2 | TRBV24-1 | ATSDSRRGNYGYT
NA | TRBJ2-3 | TRBV19 | ASRGLFTQY
NA | TRBJ2-3 | TRBV3-1/TRBV3-2 | ASSQGPQLTQGTQY
NA | TRBJ1-2 | TRBV5-1 | ASSLSTGVNYGYT
NA | TRBJ2-3 | TRBV5-1 | ASSFRAGLGTDTQY
NA | TRBJ1-2 | TRBV19 | ASSPRTGSEGYT
NA | TRBJ2-5 | TRBV18 | ASSRFRQGAQETQY
NA | TRBJ2-2 | TRBV10-1 | ASSMDRNTGELF
few | TRBJ1-5 | TRBV4-2 | ASSQAGGGQPQH
NA | TRBJ1-2 | TRBV12-3/TRBV12-4 | ASSLIRDYGYT
NA | TRBJ2-1 | TRBV7-8 | ASSLLASGYNEQF
NA | TRBJ1-4 | TRBV5-6 | ASSLASGANEKLF
NA | TRBJ2-6 | TRBV24-1 | ATSDPGAGANVLT
NA | TRBJ1-2 | TRBV5-4 | ASSRGQGDGYT
NA | TRBJ2-5 | TRBV18 | ASSPTWGGEETQY
NA | TRBJ2-5 | TRBV27 | ASSFKLNRYQETQY
NA | TRBJ2-5 | TRBV5-4 | ASSPGQGQETQY
NA | TRBJ2-3 | TRBV24-1 | ATSDHGQGRGDTQY
NA | TRBJ2-1 | TRBV2 | ASSFVLAGNEQF
NA | TRBJ2-2 | TRBV24-1 | ATSDSPGQGAGELF
NA | TRBJ2-3 | TRBV5-1 | ASSLQNRVTDTQY
NA | TRBJ2-3 | TRBV29-1 | SAGPGSRTDTQY
NA | TRBJ1-5 | TRBV19 | ASSSGQPQH
NA | TRBJ1-5 | TRBV19 | ASSIQTGGFWNQPQH
few | TRBJ1-5 | TRBV28 | ASSSIARVAQH